This T cell receptor (beta chain) was obtained from a study of response to subunit inactivated influenza vaccine. TCRdb ran MiXCR on the RT-PCR reads and lists one entry per CDR3 protein. The sample includes roughly 570,000 distinct CDR3 sequences, less than 15% of them seen just once. Worth noting for this clonotype: No antigen is known for it.

CDR3 length equals 14 residues. CDR1 and CDR2 from the germline V gene are MGHRA and YSYEKL. The V end was cut by 1 base, the J end by 8 bases, with 12 bases between. Whole-study results and caveats: Few new T cells, the authors suggested, are recruited by each seasonal influenza vaccination.

This receptor was taken from a middle-aged man who received an inactivated influenza vaccine. The rearrangement joins TRBV4-1 to TRBJ2-1; D is unresolved. The specimen comprised PBMCs from blood, sampled approximately 12 days after vaccination. In nucleotides, the CDR3 is TGCGCCAGCAGCCAAGTGAATGTGGCGGATGAGCAGTTCTTC. Protein sequence: CASSQVNVADEQFF.